The 10 T cell receptor beta chains presented below share a single source sample, sequenced in a study of type 1 regulatory T cells. TCRdb called the reads again in MiXCR, with one record for every CDR3 protein. The sample contains approximately 42,000 distinct CDR3 sequences, about 12% of which appear only once. Their target antigens are unknown. The source material was cultured non-Tr1 T cells, either the whole culture or a sorted T cell fraction (not recorded which). These receptors came from a human donor in good health.

A few counts support this clonotype. The chain joins TRBV5-1 to TRBJ1-3, with D hard to call. CDR3 length equals 15 residues. Germline CDR1 is SGHRS and CDR2 is YFSETQ. The V and J ends lost 2 bases and 1 base respectively, with 10 bases between them. The DNA for the CDR3 is TGCGCCAGCAGCTTAAGGGAGGCGTCTGGAAACACCATATATTTT. It encodes CASSLREASGNTIYF.

This clonotype was observed at least ten times. CDR3 loop: CASSPDRGFYNEQFF. CDR3 sequence (DNA): TGTGCCAGCAGCCCCGACAGGGGGTTCTACAATGAGCAGTTCTTC. This chain links TRBV7-3 with TRBJ2-1; 9 nucleotides align to TRBD1. The length of the CDR3 is 15 residues. Germline CDR1 SGHTA, CDR2 FQGTGA. V gave up 5 bases and J gave up 3 bases; unmatched junction bases: 5.

This clonotype was found many times. The V and J genes are TRBV14 and TRBJ1-2; D is undetermined. This CDR3 spans 13 amino acids. V gave up 0 bases and J gave up 8 bases, with 10 bases separating them. In germline, CDR1 is SGHDN, CDR2 FVKESK. Here the CDR3 reads CASSQDNRRGYTF. The CDR3 coding sequence is TGTGCCAGCAGCCAAGATAACCGGAGGGGCTACACCTTC.

The chain is built from TRBV7-9 and TRBJ1-3; tentatively, D is TRBD1 (5 bases). Per the germline V gene, CDR1 is SEHNR and CDR2 is FQNEAQ (reference sequence). Deletions cut 5 bases from V and 2 bases from J, with 13 bases between. The CDR3 totals 15 residues. CDR3 protein: CASSGGRIPGNTIYF. CDR3 nucleotides: TGTGCCAGCAGCGGGGGACGGATACCTGGAAACACCATATATTTT. Full variable domain (remainder filled in from reference TRBV7-9 and TRBJ1-3): DTGVSQNPRHKITKRGQNVTFRCDPISEHNRLYWYRQTLGQGPEFLTYFQNEAQLEKSRLLSDRFSAERPKGSFSTLEIQRTEQGDSAMYLCASSGGRIPGNTIYFGEGSWLTVV.

The rearrangement links TRBV6-4 to TRBJ2-7; a weak D match, TRBD2 (6 bases). Germline values: CDR1 MRHNA, CDR2 SNTAGT. Trimming removed 0 bases from V and 5 bases from J, with 17 bases in between. The CDR3 has 16 amino acids. The CDR3 region is CASSDSMPSVVDEQYF. CDR3 sequence (DNA): TGTGCCAGCAGTGACTCGATGCCTAGCGTGGTAGACGAGCAGTACTTC.

This clonotype was recorded a few times. This chain links TRBV5-1 with TRBJ1-5, with D tentatively TRBD1 (5 bases). The germline V and J ends were trimmed by 3 bases and 5 bases, with 15 bases remaining between them. There are 15 residues in the CDR3. CDR1 and CDR2 (germline): SGHRS, YFSETQ. CDR3 sequence (DNA): TGCGCCAGCAGCTCCGATGGGGGGGATGATCAGCCCCAGCATTTT. Protein: CASSSDGGDDQPQHF.

On this clonotype: A much larger clonotype is one base distant, so this may be a read error. The genes are TRBV20-1 and TRBJ1-5; a possible D gene is TRBD1 (5 bases). Gene TRBJ2-3 matches the end of the DNA better, so the J call may be wrong. Germline V lookup: CDR1 DFQATT, CDR2 SNEGSKA (reference sequence). The length of the CDR3 is 12 residues. The CDR3 region has the DNA TGCAGTGCTAGTATGTTGGGGCAGCCCCAGTATTTT. Its translation is CSASMLGQPQYF.

There are many counts of this clonotype. The chain uses TRBV5-1 and TRBJ2-1, with 15 nucleotides matching TRBD2. CDR3 length: 14 amino acids. Germline values: CDR1 SGHRS, CDR2 YFSETQ. The junction had 4 bases not matched to a gene; V was cut back by 3 bases and J by 12 bases. Here the CDR3 DNA reads TGCGCCAGCAGCTCCGGGACTAGCGGGAGGCGGCAGTTCTTC. Its translation: CASSSGTSGRRQFF.

V usage is TRBV20-1 and J usage is TRBJ2-7; weak D call: TRBD2 (6 bases). V dropped 6 bases and J dropped 5 bases, with 23 bases sitting between them. Germline V gene lookup returns CDR1 DFQATT and CDR2 SNEGSKA (reference sequence). The CDR3 runs to 15 residues. The CDR3 is CSAAPPGLASHEQYF. CDR3 coding DNA: TGCAGTGCGGCTCCACCGGGACTCGCGAGTCACGAGCAGTACTTC.

V gene TRBV7-9 combines with J gene TRBJ2-7; D is unresolved. The CDR3 consists of 15 residues. V was trimmed by 1 base and J by 2 bases, leaving 12 bases between them. Germline CDR1 SEHNR, CDR2 FQNEAQ (reference sequence). The CDR3 spells CASSLGPGSAYEQYF. The CDR3 nucleotides are TGTGCCAGCAGCTTAGGGCCCGGGTCCGCCTACGAGCAGTACTTC.